One T cell receptor beta chain is described in this entry. Antigen specificity is unknown. This sample was included in a study of cytomegalovirus exposure and HLA in healthy donors. Study-level results: Immune exposure information available was restricted to CMV serostatus. Across HLA loci, a later analysis found differing TCR association rates, with DRB1 most and HLA-C fewest. One cluster of highly shared sequence variants probably arose as a sequencing artifact. Sequences of the TCR beta chain were said to predict the HLA-A and HLA-B alleles of most subjects accurately.

Primers: 60 Vbeta forward and 13 Jbeta reverse. Data came from immunoSEQ multiplex PCR; TCRdb stores just in-frame clones and leaves some out. The sample includes some 160,000 clones, about three quarters of them seen just once. There are 17 residues in the CDR3. Germline trimming cut 4 bases from V and 2 bases from J; bases unmatched to any gene: 9. Germline loops: CDR1 SGHRS, CDR2 YFSETQ. The V and J genes are TRBV5-1 and TRBJ2-2; the match to TRBD1 covers 9 bases. The receptor was isolated from a man between 40 and 49 years old in good health and CMV-seronegative. The sequenced sample consisted of PBMCs. The CDR3 nucleotides are TGCGCCAGCAGCCCGGGACAGGGTATCTTTAACACCGGGGAGCTGTTTTTT. Translating it yields CASSPGQGIFNTGELFF.